Each of the 13 T cell receptor beta chains below was sequenced from the same sample in a study of human T cells and chemical hapten exposure. One entry per CDR3 protein, called by TCRdb with MiXCR from the RACE reads. The sample contains approximately 32,000 distinct CDR3 sequences, less than 15% of which appear only once. Regarding time point: pre-sensitization, week 0. The sample's treatment: therapeutic diphenylcyclopropenone sensitization with weekly scalp DPC. Unseparated into fractions, whole blood served as the source from which total RNA was extracted. Here the sequenced sample was whole blood, taken in connection with sensitization to the hapten diphenylcyclopropenone (DPC). The receptor set was obtained from a woman in her forties with alopecia areata. Some clones in this sample may be carry-over from other donors' samples.

The V and J genes are TRBV20-1 and TRBJ1-1; D uncertain. The V gene lost 2 bases and the J gene lost 5 bases, with 24 bases spanning the gap. The length of the CDR3 is 17 residues. Germline V CDR1 and CDR2: DFQATT, SNEGSKA (reference sequence). CDR3 region: CSARQTREVMSWTEAFF. The CDR3 region has the DNA TGCAGTGCTAGACAAACCCGGGAGGTCATGAGTTGGACTGAAGCTTTCTTT.

In this sample, this clonotype turned up many times. This rearrangement joins TRBV11-2 to TRBJ2-3; tentatively, D is TRBD2 (6 bases). The germline V gene encodes CDR1 SGHAT and CDR2 FQNNGV. This CDR3 contains 19 residues. V was cut by 2 bases and J by 0 bases, with 21 bases left in between. The CDR3 bases are TGTGCCAGCAGCTTACGGAGGGGAATAGCGGAAGCTAGCACAGATACGCAGTATTTT. It yields the protein CASSLRRGIAEASTDTQYF.

This clonotype was seen many times. The chain links TRBV7-2 to TRBJ2-4, with 7 nucleotides matching TRBD1. Germline trimming cut 4 bases from V and 6 bases from J; bases unmatched to any gene: 12. The CDR3 spans 16 residues. Germline V gene lookup returns CDR1 SGHTA and CDR2 FQGNSA. CDR3: CASSSTTQAGGNIQYF. The CDR3 region has the DNA TGTGCCAGCAGCTCCACGACCCAAGCAGGGGGAAACATTCAGTACTTC.

This clonotype was counted only a few times. The V call is TRBV28, the J call TRBJ2-7; TRBD2 matches at 14 bases. V lost 5 bases to trimming and J lost 7 bases; unmatched junction nucleotides: 10. The V gene's germline CDR1 is MDHEN and CDR2 SYDVKM. CDR3 length: 16 residues. The CDR3 sequence: CASSKNAGLAGVEQYF. As DNA, the CDR3 is TGTGCCAGCAGTAAAAACGCGGGACTAGCGGGAGTTGAGCAGTACTTC.

This clonotype came up many times. The V and J genes are TRBV20-1 and TRBJ1-1; no firm D call. The CDR3 runs 14 residues. Between the trimmed V and J ends, which lost 0 bases and 0 bases, there was a span of 8 bases. Germline CDR1 reads DFQATT; CDR2 reads SNEGSKA (reference sequence). The CDR3 protein is CSARDTTMNTEAFF. DNA of the CDR3: TGCAGTGCTAGAGATACTACAATGAACACTGAAGCTTTCTTT.

This clonotype was observed at least ten times. The rearrangement uses TRBV12-3 or TRBV12-4 and TRBJ1-1; D is perhaps TRBD1 (5 bases). The CDR3 has 15 residues. V lost 5 bases, J lost 1 base, and 14 bases lay in between. The CDR3 nucleotides read TGTGCCAGCAGTCCCGCAGGGAATCAGAACACTGAAGCTTTCTTT. Translation gives CASSPAGNQNTEAFF.

The V and J genes are TRBV12-3 or TRBV12-4 and TRBJ2-1; TRBD2 might be the D (6 bases). The CDR3 has 14 amino acids. V lost 4 bases, J lost 7 bases, and 14 bases lay in between. The CDR3 protein is CASSSTGSWNEQFF. The CDR3 DNA follows: TGTGCCAGCAGTTCGACCGGGAGTTGGAATGAGCAGTTCTTC.

In its sample, this clonotype was seen many times. This CDR3 reads CSAILGQGRADTQYF. The CDR3 DNA follows: TGCAGTGCTATACTGGGACAGGGGAGGGCAGATACGCAGTATTTT. The rearrangement joins TRBV20-1 to TRBJ2-3, with TRBD1 identical over 10 bases. CDR3 length: 15 residues. V shed 4 bases, J shed 4 bases, and the junction held 8 bases outside the gene matches. Germline lookup yields CDR1 DFQATT and CDR2 SNEGSKA (reference sequence).

The rearrangement uses TRBV7-2 and TRBJ1-5; D gene unclear. From germline, CDR1 is SGHTA and CDR2 FQGNSA. V gave up 0 bases and J gave up 7 bases, with 10 bases separating them. The CDR3 contains 14 residues. Here the CDR3 reads CASSLAASQQPQHF. CDR3 DNA sequence: TGTGCCAGCAGCTTAGCGGCCAGCCAACAGCCCCAGCATTTT.

CDR3 coding DNA: TGTGCCAGCAGCTCGGTGGTAGGTCAGCCCCAGCATTTT. It encodes CASSSVVGQPQHF. J is TRBJ1-5 and V is TRBV7-2; D ambiguous. The CDR3 is made up of 13 amino acids. Germline CDR1 is SGHTA and CDR2 is FQGNSA. Trimming took 4 bases from V and 6 from J, leaving 10 bases between them.

This clonotype showed up many times. Relative to the germline gene, one junction end is altered; a read error may explain this. The chain has TRBV7-2 and TRBJ2-5; D unclear. The V gene's germline CDR1 is SGHTA and CDR2 FQGNSA. CDR3 length: 15 amino acids. This CDR3 is CAGSLVRYPGETQYF. The CDR3 region has the DNA TGTGCCGGCAGCTTAGTTAGGTATCCGGGAGAGACCCAGTACTTC. The full variable domain, completed using reference TRBV7-2 and TRBJ2-5, is GAGVSQSPSNKVTEKGKDVELRCDPISGHTALYWYRQSLGQGLEFLIYFQGNSAPDKSGLPSDRFSAERTGGSVSTLTIQRTQQEDSAVYLCAGSLVRYPGETQYFGPGTRLLVL.

This clonotype has at least ten counts. V and J are TRBV7-3 and TRBJ2-6, with D perhaps assigned TRBD1 or TRBD2 (5 bases each). The V end lost 5 bases, the J end lost 1 base, and 6 bases lay between the germline ends. In germline, CDR1 is SGHTA, CDR2 FQGTGA. CDR3 length: 14 residues. This CDR3 is CASSEGSGANVLTF. CDR3 DNA sequence: TGTGCCAGCAGCGAGGGGTCTGGGGCCAACGTCCTGACTTTC.

The gene calls are TRBV28 and TRBJ2-7; D gene uncertain. V lost 4 bases and J 6 bases, leaving 4 bases between the germline ends. Germline V gives CDR1 MDHEN, CDR2 SYDVKM. This CDR3 is built from 10 residues. This CDR3 is CASSSLEQYF. The CDR3 DNA follows: TGTGCCAGCAGTTCCCTCGAGCAGTACTTC. The whole variable domain, remainder taken from reference TRBV28 and TRBJ2-7, is DVKVTQSSRYLVKRTGEKVFLECVQDMDHENMFWYRQDPGLGLRLIYFSYDVKMKEKGDIPEGYSVSREKKERFSLILESASTNQTSMYLCASSSLEQYFGPGTRLTVT.